A selection of T cell receptor beta chains follows, all from one sample in a study of cytomegalovirus exposure and HLA in healthy donors. The data were produced by immunoSEQ multiplex PCR, yet TCRdb's version contains in-frame clones alone and is incomplete. Its table records about 160,000 clones. What was sequenced was PBMCs. These TCRs come from a man aged 30 to 39 in good health and CMV-seronegative. The CDR3 runs from the conserved cysteine through the conserved F or W. The D gene is left open where the match is weak.

TRBD2	TRBV11-2	TRBJ2-3	CASSPSLAGDTDTQYF	TGTGCCAGCAGCCCATCTCTAGCGGGAGATACAGATACGCAGTATTTT
NA	TRBV6-5	TRBJ1-1	CASSSGGVNTEAFF	TGTGCCAGCAGCTCCGGGGGTGTGAACACTGAAGCTTTCTTT
NA	TRBV5-1	TRBJ1-5	CASSLSPTGDQPQHF	TGCGCCAGCAGCTTGAGCCCGACTGGAGATCAGCCCCAGCATTTT
NA	TRBV19	TRBJ2-5	CATGQPWETQYF	TGTGCCACCGGACAGCCGTGGGAGACCCAGTACTTC
TRBD1	TRBV20-1	TRBJ2-7	CSARTGIEQYF	TGCAGTGCAAGGACAGGGATCGAGCAGTACTTC
NA	TRBV28	TRBJ1-5	CASSNTGYQPQHF	TGTGCCAGCAGTAATACAGGGTACCAGCCCCAGCATTTT
NA	TRBV5-5	TRBJ2-4	CASSTREIAKNIQYF	TGTGCCAGCAGCACCCGGGAGATAGCCAAAAACATTCAGTACTTC
TRBD2	TRBV5-1	TRBJ2-5	CASSLDSGGKTQYF	TGCGCCAGCAGCTTGGATAGCGGGGGGAAGACCCAGTACTTC
TRBD2	TRBV7-3	TRBJ2-3	CASSPTEPSGNPGTDTQYF	TGTGCCAGCAGCCCCACCGAGCCTAGCGGGAACCCAGGCACAGATACGCAGTATTTT
TRBD1	TRBV11-2	TRBJ2-7	CASSSGQGRGEQYF	TGTGCCAGCAGCTCGGGACAGGGGAGAGGCGAGCAGTACTTC
NA	TRBV6-1	TRBJ1-1	CASSVEEGTEAFF	TGTGCCAGCAGTGTCGAAGAGGGGACAGAAGCTTTCTTT
NA	TRBV10-3	TRBJ1-5	CATAGGGQPQHF	TGTGCCACCGCCGGGGGAGGTCAGCCCCAGCATTTT
NA	TRBV4-3	TRBJ2-1	CASSQEGGRAIVYNEQFF	TGCGCCAGCAGCCAAGAAGGGGGGAGGGCCATTGTCTACAATGAGCAGTTCTTC
TRBD2	TRBV12-5	TRBJ2-1	CASGLVAGGMNEQFF	TGTGCTAGTGGTTTGGTAGCGGGAGGTATGAATGAGCAGTTCTTC
NA	TRBV30	TRBJ2-1	CAWSGIALGEATYNEQFF	TGTGCCTGGAGTGGTATCGCCCTGGGGGAGGCGACCTACAATGAGCAGTTCTTC
TRBD2	TRBV5-1	TRBJ2-1	CASSLAVGLAGVVYNEQFF	TGCGCCAGCAGCTTGGCCGTGGGACTAGCGGGAGTGGTCTACAATGAGCAGTTCTTC
TRBD1	TRBV27	TRBJ1-5	CASRRRGQGMRYSNQPQHF	TGTGCCAGCAGACGTCGCGGACAGGGGATGCGCTATAGCAATCAGCCCCAGCATTTT
TRBD1	TRBV29-1	TRBJ1-2	CSAPVPGGSYGYTF	TGCAGCGCCCCCGTGCCAGGGGGATCCTATGGCTACACCTTC
TRBD2	TRBV7-2	TRBJ2-2	CASSKQGLLAGANTGELFF	TGTGCCAGCAGCAAACAAGGCCTACTAGCGGGGGCGAACACCGGGGAGCTGTTTTTT
TRBD1	TRBV18	TRBJ1-1	CASAGTGDTEAFF	TGTGCCAGCGCCGGGACAGGGGACACTGAAGCTTTCTTT
NA	TRBV6-1	TRBJ2-1	CASRADYNEQFF	TGTGCCAGCAGAGCGGACTACAATGAGCAGTTCTTC
NA	TRBV5-1	TRBJ2-5	CASRLTDSQETQYF	TGCGCCAGCAGATTGACGGACAGCCAAGAGACCCAGTACTTC
TRBD1	TRBV5-1	TRBJ2-7	CASSLVPGQGYEQYF	TGCGCCAGCAGCTTGGTCCCGGGACAGGGCTACGAGCAGTACTTC
NA	TRBV19	TRBJ1-5	CASGLVSNQPQHF	TGTGCCAGTGGGCTGGTGAGCAATCAGCCCCAGCATTTT
TRBD2	TRBV28	TRBJ2-7	CASTRRTSGSEQYF	TGTGCCAGCACCCGGAGGACTAGCGGGAGCGAGCAGTACTTC
TRBD1	TRBV29-1	TRBJ1-1	CSVGGGMNTEAFF	TGCAGCGTTGGAGGGGGCATGAACACTGAAGCTTTCTTT
NA	TRBV7-2	TRBJ1-5	CASSLAHGYRAQPQHF	TGTGCCAGCAGCTTAGCGCATGGATACAGGGCTCAGCCCCAGCATTTT
NA	TRBV19	TRBJ2-5	CASSIIGTSPSQRQTQYF	TGTGCCAGTAGTATTATCGGGACATCACCCTCGCAAAGGCAGACCCAGTACTTC
NA	TRBV4-2	TRBJ2-7	CASSPQEGPYEQYF	TGTGCCAGCAGCCCACAAGAGGGCCCCTACGAGCAGTACTTC
TRBD2	TRBV6-5	TRBJ2-7	CASSYYVKREHEQYF	TGTGCCAGCAGTTACTATGTAAAGCGGGAGCACGAGCAGTACTTC
NA	TRBV5-1	TRBJ1-5	CASSSAGGDGQPQHF	TGCGCCAGCAGCTCAGCAGGAGGAGACGGACAGCCCCAGCATTTT
TRBD1	TRBV18	TRBJ1-1	CASSLGTGINTEAFF	TGTGCCAGCTCACTCGGGACAGGGATCAACACTGAAGCTTTCTTT
TRBD1	TRBV10-1	TRBJ2-1	CASSSSATGTHEQFF	TGCGCCAGCAGTTCCTCAGCGACAGGGACCCATGAGCAGTTCTTC
TRBD1	TRBV5-1	TRBJ1-1	CASSYRQGAGTEAFF	TGCGCCAGCAGCTACCGACAGGGGGCAGGTACTGAAGCTTTCTTC
TRBD1	TRBV5-1	TRBJ2-5	CASSFSGQLQETQYF	TGCGCCAGCAGCTTTTCGGGACAGCTCCAAGAGACCCAGTACTTC
NA	TRBV4-2	TRBJ1-2	CASSQGLGGYGYTF	TGTGCCAGCAGCCAAGGTTTGGGAGGATATGGCTACACCTTC
TRBD2	TRBV27	TRBJ2-7	CASSSLAANAYEQYF	TGTGCCAGCAGTTCTCTAGCGGCTAACGCCTACGAGCAGTACTTC
TRBD1	TRBV30	TRBJ1-2	CAWNQGANYGYTF	TGTGCCTGGAATCAGGGGGCTAACTATGGCTACACCTTC